This is a list of T cell receptor beta chains from one sample in a study of technical replicates of blood from a few donors. The protocol was immunoSEQ multiplex PCR, while the TCRdb copy is restricted to in-frame clones and leaves out a portion. The profile shows tens of thousands of clones, about 98% of them singletons. Sample: T cells isolated from PBMCs. The source is a human donor in good health. The CDR3 runs from the conserved cysteine through the conserved F or W. Each record gives: V gene, clone size, D gene, J gene, CDR3 protein, CDR3 DNA. The D gene is left open where the match is weak. A clone size is listed for some rows: how often the clone was seen (once, few, many), or a class if it is expanded.

v_gene: TRBV11-3
abundance: .
d_gene: TRBD1
j_gene: TRBJ1-1
CDR3aa: CASSLQGMNTEAFF
CDR3nt: TGTGCCAGCAGTTTACAGGGGATGAACACTGAAGCTTTCTTT

v_gene: TRBV30
abundance: .
d_gene: TRBD1
j_gene: TRBJ1-1
CDR3aa: CAWKLPPGQGGTEAFF
CDR3nt: TGTGCCTGGAAGCTCCCACCCGGACAGGGAGGGACTGAAGCTTTCTTT

v_gene: TRBV28
abundance: .
d_gene: TRBD1
j_gene: TRBJ1-2
CDR3aa: CASTTGDGYTF
CDR3nt: TGTGCCAGCACTACAGGGGATGGCTACACCTTC

v_gene: TRBV15
abundance: .
d_gene: TRBD1
j_gene: TRBJ2-7
CDR3aa: CATSSSPGQGNEQYF
CDR3nt: TGTGCCACCAGTTCGAGCCCGGGACAGGGAAACGAGCAGTACTTC

v_gene: TRBV5-1
abundance: .
d_gene: .
j_gene: TRBJ2-7
CDR3aa: CASSLVTSYEQYF
CDR3nt: TGCGCCAGCAGCTTGGTTACTAGCTACGAGCAGTACTTC

v_gene: TRBV11-3
abundance: once
d_gene: .
j_gene: TRBJ2-5
CDR3aa: CASSLRLEQYF
CDR3nt: TGTGCCAGCAGCTTAAGACTCGAACAGTACTTC

v_gene: TRBV18
abundance: .
d_gene: .
j_gene: TRBJ2-3
CDR3aa: CASSTTDTQYF
CDR3nt: TGTGCCAGCTCAACTACAGATACGCAGTATTTT

v_gene: TRBV2
abundance: .
d_gene: TRBD2
j_gene: TRBJ2-5
CDR3aa: CASSDWTSQETQYF
CDR3nt: TGTGCCAGCAGTGATTGGACTAGTCAAGAGACCCAGTACTTC

v_gene: TRBV6-1
abundance: .
d_gene: .
j_gene: TRBJ1-1
CDR3aa: CASSEAEEGAEAFF
CDR3nt: TGTGCCAGCAGTGAAGCGGAAGAGGGGGCTGAAGCTTTCTTT

v_gene: TRBV5-1
abundance: .
d_gene: TRBD1
j_gene: TRBJ1-2
CDR3aa: CASSPGQGIYGYTF
CDR3nt: TGCGCCAGCAGTCCGGGACAGGGAATCTATGGCTACACCTTC

v_gene: TRBV30
abundance: .
d_gene: .
j_gene: TRBJ1-5
CDR3aa: CAWSPTGFRNQPQHF
CDR3nt: TGTGCCTGGAGTCCTACAGGGTTCCGAAATCAGCCCCAGCATTTT